These 26 T cell receptor beta chains originate from one sample sequenced in a study of blood T cell repertoires in COVID-19. Produced via immunoSEQ multiplex PCR; TCRdb's table is partial and in-frame only. The repertoire holds approximately 130,000 clones, about 90% seen once, with approximately 20% in the top ten. Sequences were obtained from peripheral blood. Every receptor here comes from a woman aged 45-65 years who had recovered from COVID-19.

The chain recombines TRBV3-1 (or the pseudogene TRBV3-2) with TRBJ2-1; 8 bases agree with TRBD2. The V segment lost 4 bases and the J segment 4 bases; nucleotides outside the gene matches: 12. The CDR3 totals 17 residues. Germline CDR1 reads LGHDT; CDR2 reads YNNKEL (reference sequence). This chain's CDR3 is CASSPQRLAGGYNEQFF. For the CDR3, the DNA is TGTGCCAGCAGCCCCCAGAGGCTAGCGGGCGGTTACAATGAGCAGTTCTTC.

In its sample, this clone was seen once. V and J are TRBV2 and TRBJ1-6; the D is unclear. The germline V and J ends were trimmed by 3 bases and 8 bases, with 14 bases remaining between them. The CDR3 has 15 residues. Germline CDR1 SNHLY, CDR2 FYNNEI. CDR3: CASSEEGSSYSPLHF. The CDR3 coding sequence is TGTGCCAGCAGTGAGGAGGGCTCATCGTATTCACCCCTCCACTTT.

The chain uses TRBV7-3 and TRBJ1-2; D is perhaps TRBD1 (6 bases). Germline loops: CDR1 SGHTA, CDR2 FQGTGA. V lost 6 bases and J 14 bases, leaving 22 bases between the germline ends. There are 13 residues in the CDR3. The DNA for the CDR3 is TGTGCCAGCAGTTTAGGCCCTACAGGGAAGGGTACCTTC. Its protein is CASSLGPTGKGTF.

The chain recombines TRBV7-8 with TRBJ2-5, with 7 bases lining up with TRBD1. The V and J ends lost 5 bases and 1 base, in that order; junction bases with no gene match: 10. The germline V gene encodes CDR1 SGHVS and CDR2 FQNEAQ. This CDR3 has 16 amino acids. CDR3 in DNA: TGTGCCAGCAGCAAGGCGGCAGGGGGTTTCCAAGAGACCCAGTACTTC. Its translation: CASSKAAGGFQETQYF.

The V gene is TRBV6-1, the J gene TRBJ2-5; D possibly corresponds to TRBD1 (6 bases). Trimming shortened V by 2 bases and J by 2 bases, and 9 bases separated the two germline ends. Looked up from germline, CDR1 is MNHNS and CDR2 is SASEGT. The CDR3 is 14 residues long. The CDR3 is CASSEQGGQETQYF. CDR3 DNA sequence: TGTGCCAGCAGTGAACAAGGGGGACAAGAGACCCAGTACTTC.

This rearrangement joins TRBV7-9 to TRBJ2-1, with TRBD2 identical over 8 bases. The CDR3 extends over 19 amino acids. J was trimmed by 4 bases and V by 5 bases; bases with no gene match: 19. Germline V gives CDR1 SEHNR, CDR2 FQNEAQ (reference sequence). CDR3 residues: CASSPQPRGSGSRYNEQFF. The CDR3 bases are TGTGCCAGCAGCCCCCAACCGAGGGGGAGCGGGAGTAGGTACAATGAGCAGTTCTTC.

The gene calls are TRBV2 and TRBJ1-4; D is ambiguous. From germline, CDR1 is SNHLY and CDR2 FYNNEI. The CDR3 runs 15 residues. The ends were cut back, 6 bases at V and 5 bases at J, with 16 bases in the middle. CDR3 region: CASSRSQVANEKLFF. The DNA for the CDR3 is TGTGCCAGCAGCCGATCGCAGGTGGCGAATGAAAAACTGTTTTTT.

This clone was detected once. The rearrangement uses TRBV9 and TRBJ1-3; no clear D gene. Germline V gives CDR1 SGDLS, CDR2 YYNGEE. This CDR3 is built from 15 residues. Trimming left V 4 bases short and J 3 bases short, with 14 bases between. The CDR3 sequence is CASSPQIGVGNTIYF. DNA for the CDR3: TGTGCCAGCAGCCCTCAGATCGGAGTTGGAAACACCATATATTTT.

The J gene is TRBJ1-2, the V gene TRBV12-3 or TRBV12-4; D call uncertain. The CDR3 is 13 amino acids. V lost 6 bases to trimming and J lost 3 bases, with 11 bases between them. CDR3 nucleotides: TGTGCCAGCAGACCTGGGCCCTACTATGGCTACACCTTC. It translates to CASRPGPYYGYTF.

The gene calls are TRBV5-8 and TRBJ1-1, with 8 bases aligning to TRBD1. CDR1 is SGHTS and CDR2 is YDEGEE in the germline V gene. The CDR3 runs to 15 residues. The ends lost 5 bases at V and 4 bases at J; junction bases unmatched: 10. The CDR3: CASRIDGRGLTEAFF. Here the CDR3 DNA reads TGTGCCAGCAGAATTGATGGCAGGGGGCTCACTGAAGCTTTCTTT.

CDR3 residues: CASSHQQGLENIQYF. Here the CDR3 DNA reads TGTGCCAGCAGCCACCAACAGGGTCTAGAAAACATTCAGTACTTC. The V and J genes are TRBV5-4 and TRBJ2-4; perhaps TRBD1 as D (6 bases). Trimming stripped 4 bases from V and 5 bases from J, with 16 bases between. CDR1 and CDR2 (germline): SGHNT, YYREEE (reference sequence). This CDR3 spans 15 amino acids.

The CDR3 loop reads CATRRDRGNSPLHF. CDR3 in DNA: TGTGCCACCCGCCGGGATAGGGGGAATTCACCCCTCCACTTT. V and J are TRBV6-5 and TRBJ1-6, with D possibly TRBD1 on 6 matching bases. Trimming stripped 10 bases from V and 7 bases from J, with 17 bases between. Germline assignment: CDR1 MNHEY and CDR2 SVGAGI. The CDR3 totals 14 residues.

The chain has TRBV9 and TRBJ2-7; D is possibly TRBD1 (5 bases). This CDR3 contains 16 residues. The V gene's germline CDR1 is SGDLS and CDR2 YYNGEE. The V gene lost 0 bases and the J gene lost 1 base, with 14 bases spanning the gap. The DNA of the CDR3 is TGTGCCAGCAGCGTAGGCGTAGGGGAAGGGTCCTACGAGCAGTACTTC. Translated, it gives CASSVGVGEGSYEQYF.

CDR3 amino acids: CASSRDRGNSPLHF. The CDR3 DNA follows: TGTGCCAGCTCCCGTGACAGGGGAAACTCACCCCTCCACTTT. This rearrangement joins TRBV18 to TRBJ1-6; 8 positions match TRBD1. Per the germline V gene, CDR1 is KGHSH and CDR2 is LQKENI. The CDR3 sequence is 14 residues long. V shed 6 bases, J shed 10 bases, and the junction held 8 bases outside the gene matches.

The gene calls are TRBV7-8 and TRBJ1-5, with D tentatively TRBD1 (6 bases). CDR3 length equals 15 residues. V was trimmed by 5 bases and J by 6 bases, leaving 17 bases between them. The germline gives CDR1 SGHVS, CDR2 FQNEAQ. CDR3 nucleotide sequence: TGTGCCAGCAGCCCCCGGGTGGGGGCAGTTCAGCCCCAGCATTTT. It encodes CASSPRVGAVQPQHF.

The chain joins TRBV5-5 to TRBJ1-1; D gene ambiguous. V was shortened by 1 base and J by 3 bases, with 7 bases between the two germline ends. This CDR3 has 13 amino acids. Germline assignment: CDR1 SGHKS and CDR2 YYEKEE (reference sequence). The CDR3 sequence: CASSLRGYTEAFF. The DNA for the CDR3 is TGTGCCAGCAGCTTGCGAGGGTACACTGAAGCTTTCTTT.

V and J are TRBV12-3 or TRBV12-4 and TRBJ1-1; 8 bases are shared with TRBD1. The CDR3 spans 13 residues. The V segment lost 3 bases and the J segment 5 bases; nucleotides outside the gene matches: 2. DNA for the CDR3: TGTGCCAGCAGTTTGTACAGGGGGACTGAAGCTTTCTTT. Translating gives CASSLYRGTEAFF.

CDR3 sequence: CASRTQGQSYEQYF. As DNA, the CDR3 is TGTGCCAGTCGGACACAGGGGCAATCCTACGAGCAGTACTTC. V usage is TRBV5-6 and J usage is TRBJ2-7, with 7 bases that match TRBD1. The germline V gene encodes CDR1 SGHDT and CDR2 YYEEEE. J was trimmed by 1 base and V by 8 bases; bases with no gene match: 9. This CDR3 has 14 residues.

The rearrangement joins TRBV5-5 to TRBJ1-1; D gene unclear. The CDR3 loop spans 13 amino acids. Germline CDR1 SGHKS, CDR2 YYEKEE (reference sequence). V was clipped by 2 bases and J by 1 base, with 6 bases between them. This CDR3 is CASSFTENTEAFF. CDR3 nucleotides: TGTGCCAGCAGCTTTACAGAGAACACTGAAGCTTTCTTT.

The chain has TRBV18 and TRBJ2-5; weak D call: TRBD1 (6 bases). Germline lookup yields CDR1 KGHSH and CDR2 LQKENI. The CDR3 is made up of 17 amino acids. The V end was cut by 2 bases, the J end by 1 base, with 17 bases between. The CDR3 DNA is TGTGCCAGCTCACCAGAGGCAGGGGCGCTACGCCAAGAGACCCAGTACTTC. Residues: CASSPEAGALRQETQYF.

For the CDR3, the DNA is TGCGCCAGCAGCTGGACTAGCGGGGCGAACAATGAGCAGTTCTTC. Protein sequence: CASSWTSGANNEQFF. V is TRBV5-1 and J is TRBJ2-1, with TRBD2 matching over 12 bases. Germline values: CDR1 SGHRS, CDR2 YFSETQ. Trimming removed 3 bases from V and 5 bases from J; junction bases left unmatched: 3. CDR3 length: 15 residues.

The J gene is TRBJ1-5, the V gene TRBV19; tentatively, D is TRBD1 (5 bases). The germline V and J ends were trimmed by 7 bases and 0 bases, with 13 bases remaining between them. Germline values: CDR1 LNHDA, CDR2 SQIVND (reference sequence). CDR3 length: 15 amino acids. For the CDR3, the DNA is TGTGCCAGTAAGAACAGGCTGCTTAGCAATCAGCCCCAGCATTTT. It is translated as CASKNRLLSNQPQHF.

The chain employs TRBV7-3 and TRBJ2-3; 8 nucleotides line up with TRBD1. J gave up 2 bases and V 4 bases, and 2 bases lay outside the gene matches. Germline CDR1 is SGHTA and CDR2 is FQGTGA. The CDR3 extends over 14 amino acids. In DNA form, the CDR3 reads TGTGCCAGCAGCTCCCAGGGGGCCACAGATACGCAGTATTTT. It yields the protein CASSSQGATDTQYF.

J is TRBJ1-1 and V is TRBV6-6; 10 bases are a match to TRBD1. V shed 6 bases, J shed 5 bases, and the junction held 6 bases outside the gene matches. Per germline, CDR1 MNHNY and CDR2 SVGAGI (reference sequence). The CDR3 is 14 amino acids. CDR3 DNA sequence: TGTGCCAGCAGGACAGGGGGCGCAGGAACTGAAGCTTTCTTT. Amino acids: CASRTGGAGTEAFF.

The V call is TRBV7-6, the J call TRBJ2-1, with 11 bases fitting TRBD2. There are 16 residues in the CDR3. The germline V gene has CDR1 SGHVS and CDR2 FNYEAQ. V dropped 6 bases and J dropped 7; count of bases not matched to a gene: 11. The CDR3 spells CASSSDSGRAANEQFF. The CDR3 DNA is TGTGCCAGCAGTTCGGATAGCGGGAGGGCCGCAAATGAGCAGTTCTTC. The complete variable domain, with remaining parts taken from reference TRBV7-6 and TRBJ2-1, reads GAGVSQSPRYKVTKRGQDVALRCDPISGHVSLYWYRQALGQGPEFLTYFNYEAQQDKSGLPNDRFSAERPEGSISTLTIQRTEQRDSAMYRCASSSDSGRAANEQFFGPGTRLTVL.

This clone turned up a few times. The rearrangement joins TRBV4-1 to TRBJ2-1, with 7 bases matching TRBD2. J gave up 7 bases and V 1 base, and 10 bases lay outside the gene matches. CDR1 is MGHRA and CDR2 is YSYEKL in the germline V gene. The CDR3 is made up of 16 amino acids. The CDR3 DNA follows: TGCGCCAGCAGCCAAGGGTCCTCGGGGGGAGTGAATGAGCAGTTCTTC. Protein sequence: CASSQGSSGGVNEQFF.